The 14 T cell receptor beta chains reported below all come from one sample, sequenced in a study of identical twins. TCRdb ran MiXCR on the 5' RACE reads and lists one entry per CDR3 protein. The sample lists 100,000 or so distinct CDR3 sequences; about 6% were seen once. Input material: memory T cells sorted from blood. The receptors were gathered from a woman aged 45-59 years in good health.

This clonotype has a count of ten or more. The V call is TRBV12-3 or TRBV12-4, the J call TRBJ2-1; no clear D. V lost 5 bases, J lost 1 base, and 9 bases lay in between. The length of the CDR3 is 14 residues. The CDR3 nucleotides read TGTGCCAGCAGTGCCTTTAGGTCCTACAATGAGCAGTTCTTC. Protein product: CASSAFRSYNEQFF.

This clonotype was seen a handful of times. This sequence joins TRBV29-1 and TRBJ2-2; perhaps TRBD1 as D (5 bases). Trimming removed 4 bases from V and 5 bases from J, with 17 bases in between. This CDR3 is 15 amino acids long. Germline CDR1 is SQVTM and CDR2 is ANQGSEA. The CDR3 spells CSVVIHAGLTGELFF. CDR3 bases: TGCAGCGTTGTAATTCATGCAGGGTTAACCGGGGAGCTGTTTTTT.

The chain has TRBV10-3 and TRBJ2-5; D is possibly TRBD2 (6 bases). The V gene's germline CDR1 is ENHRY and CDR2 SYGVKD. CDR3 size: 14 residues. V dropped 7 bases and J dropped 4 bases, with 16 bases sitting between them. In DNA form, the CDR3 reads TGTGCCATCAAGGAGGGGACGGCCGGAGAGACCCAGTACTTC. Protein product: CAIKEGTAGETQYF.

This clonotype was recorded at least ten times. The chain joins TRBV7-8 to TRBJ2-3; D unclear. Germline CDR1 reads SGHVS; CDR2 reads FQNEAQ. The V and J ends lost 5 bases and 3 bases respectively, with 15 bases between them. This CDR3 spans 15 amino acids. CDR3 coding DNA: TGTGCCAGCAGCAAAGGACGGCTGGGGACAGATACGCAGTATTTT. Protein sequence: CASSKGRLGTDTQYF.

At least ten counts were recorded for this clonotype. The gene calls are TRBV29-1 and TRBJ2-5; 10 positions agree with TRBD1. The CDR3 spans 15 residues. Germline assignment: CDR1 SQVTM and CDR2 ANQGSEA. V lost 3 bases to trimming and J lost 5 bases; unmatched junction nucleotides: 9. The CDR3 nucleotides are TGCAGCGTTGAGCAGACAGGGGGCTTGGGTGAGACCCAGTACTTC. This sequence encodes CSVEQTGGLGETQYF.

CDR3 bases: TGCAGCGTTGAAGATCCGTTTAATAACTATGGCTACACCTTC. Translated, it gives CSVEDPFNNYGYTF. The genes are TRBV29-1 and TRBJ1-2; D is undetermined. The CDR3 sequence is 14 residues long. The germline gives CDR1 SQVTM, CDR2 ANQGSEA. The V end was cut by 0 bases, the J end by 1 base, with 9 bases between.

In this sample, this clonotype turned up many times. The chain couples TRBV28 to TRBJ2-1, with 9 nucleotides matching TRBD2. Germline assignment: CDR1 MDHEN and CDR2 SYDVKM. V shed 4 bases, J shed 3 bases, and the junction held 10 bases outside the gene matches. CDR3 size: 17 residues. The CDR3 spells CASSWREGPSIYNEQFF. The CDR3 coding sequence is TGTGCCAGCAGTTGGCGGGAGGGCCCGAGTATCTACAATGAGCAGTTCTTC.

The rearrangement joins TRBV30 to TRBJ2-3; D perhaps matches TRBD1 (5 bases). Trimming took 8 bases from V and 1 from J, leaving 13 bases between them. The V gene's germline CDR1 is GTSNPN and CDR2 SVGIG (reference sequence). The CDR3 has 13 amino acids. CDR3 residues: CALIGVGTDTQYF. DNA for the CDR3: TGTGCCCTGATAGGGGTTGGCACAGATACGCAGTATTTT.

The rearrangement uses TRBV11-3 and TRBJ2-3; 8 positions match TRBD1. V shed 5 bases and J 4 bases; nucleotides not matched to a gene: 11. From germline, CDR1 is SGHNT and CDR2 YENEEA. The CDR3 totals 16 residues. The DNA of the CDR3 is TGTGCCAGCAGCCGCGGGACAGGCAAGGGGTCAGATACGCAGTATTTT. It yields the protein CASSRGTGKGSDTQYF.

This clonotype was counted at least ten times. The rearrangement joins TRBV28 to TRBJ2-3, with 7 bases aligning to TRBD2. This CDR3 spans 14 amino acids. Looked up from germline, CDR1 is MDHEN and CDR2 is SYDVKM. V gave up 7 bases and J gave up 0 bases; unmatched junction bases: 4. CDR3 in DNA: TGTGCCAGCACCTATAGCGGGAGCACAGATACGCAGTATTTT. Encoded protein: CASTYSGSTDTQYF.

Many counts were recorded for this clonotype. The CDR3, as DNA: TGTGCCAGCAGTGAAACTAGCGGGGGACGCACAGATACGCAGTATTTT. Encoded protein: CASSETSGGRTDTQYF. The rearrangement links TRBV2 to TRBJ2-3, with TRBD2 identical over 11 bases. The V gene's germline CDR1 is SNHLY and CDR2 FYNNEI. The V and J ends lost 2 bases and 1 base, in that order; junction bases with no gene match: 2. The CDR3 loop spans 16 amino acids.

The chain uses TRBV12-3 or TRBV12-4 and TRBJ2-3, with TRBD2 matching over 8 bases. The CDR3 spans 15 residues. Trimming removed 4 bases from V and 0 bases from J; junction bases left unmatched: 3. The CDR3, as DNA: TGTGCCAGCAGTTGGTTAGCGGGGAGCACAGATACGCAGTATTTT. It is translated as CASSWLAGSTDTQYF.

In this sample, this clonotype turned up many times. V and J are TRBV6-2 or TRBV6-3 and TRBJ2-5; the match to TRBD1 covers 7 bases. The CDR3 runs to 16 residues. Unmatched junction bases numbered 15, after V lost 6 bases and J lost 5 bases. Germline loops: CDR1 MNHEY, CDR2 SVGEGT. The DNA for the CDR3 is TGTGCCAGCAGGACAGGGAAATCACCGGTCGTGGAGACCCAGTACTTC. Translated, it gives CASRTGKSPVVETQYF.

This clonotype came up many times. The rearrangement joins TRBV12-3 or TRBV12-4 to TRBJ1-5; a weak D match, TRBD1 (6 bases). Trimming removed 4 bases from V and 1 base from J, with 14 bases in between. The CDR3 totals 16 residues. Here the CDR3 DNA reads TGTGCCAGCAGTTCCCCCGGGGGGGCAAGCAATCAGCCCCAGCATTTT. It is translated as CASSSPGGASNQPQHF.